The clone carrying this T cell receptor beta chain was seen many times. Its antigen is unknown. The data originate from a study of CD8 T cells in ankylosing spondylitis. The study, taken as a whole, reports: Typical of ankylosing spondylitis blood, it appeared, was a TCR beta motif of roughly eight highly homologous variants.

Each CDR3 protein is one row after TCRdb ran MiXCR on the 5' RACE reads. The table lists 700,000 to 1,000,000 distinct CDR3 sequences, about 11% of them singletons. Germline assignment: CDR1 SQVTM and CDR2 ANQGSEA. This CDR3 has 13 residues. Trimming at V came to 7 bases and at J to 3 bases, leaving 7 bases not matched to a gene. Sequenced sample: blood, either unsorted or a sorted T cell fraction (not recorded which). V usage is TRBV29-1 and J usage is TRBJ2-3, with 7 positions matching TRBD2. The sequence was obtained from a male donor with ankylosing spondylitis. In DNA, the CDR3 is TGCAGCGCTGGGGGGGGTGTGACAGATACGCAGTATTTT. It specifies CSAGGGVTDTQYF.